This T cell receptor beta chain derives from a study of Graves' ophthalmopathy and Graves' hyperthyroidism. Looking at the study overall: At initial diagnosis, peripheral blood was obtained, and this preceded any treatment.

This clonotype has a count of ten or more. The antigen is not known. Study-level points and caveats: Ophthalmopathy could be told apart from stable hyperthyroidism by a 13-signature model (around 88% sensitivity, over 65% specificity).

The authors amplified TCR beta CDR3 regions, and they did so from RNA transcripts for repertoire sequencing. Second-round multiplex PCR came after first-round RT-PCR with HTBI primers. One entry per CDR3 protein results from TCRdb running MiXCR on the multiplex PCR reads. The sample contains about 400,000 distinct CDR3 sequences, 15% to 20% of which appear only once. In germline, CDR1 is MNHEY, CDR2 SVGEGT. CDR3 length: 15 residues. V was shortened by 4 bases and J by 4 bases, with 11 bases between the two germline ends. V usage is TRBV6-2 or TRBV6-3 and J usage is TRBJ2-6, with D hard to call. This receptor was taken from a woman younger than 30 with Graves' ophthalmopathy. The sequenced material came from peripheral blood. The CDR3 DNA follows: TGTGCCAGCAGTTTTCCTAGGTCGGGGGCCAACGTCCTGACTTTC. Its protein is CASSFPRSGANVLTF.